The clone carrying this T cell receptor (beta chain) was observed a few times. This record belongs to a study of blood T cell repertoires in COVID-19. V was pared by 0 bases and J by 4 bases, with 8 bases of the junction left unmatched. Germline loops: CDR1 SGDLS, CDR2 YYNGEE. The CDR3 runs 17 residues. Here immunoSEQ multiplex PCR was the method, and the copy in TCRdb shows in-frame clones only, minus some. The sample records roughly 200,000 clones, 89% being singletons. The sequence came from a woman aged 40 to 50 with acute COVID-19. Sequencing was done on a sample of PBMCs or T cells enriched from blood (not recorded which). V is TRBV9 and J is TRBJ2-1; 9 bases are shared with TRBD1. The CDR3 reads CASSVGEGTGSYNEQFF. The CDR3 nucleotides read TGTGCCAGCAGCGTAGGAGAAGGGACAGGGTCTTACAATGAGCAGTTCTTC.